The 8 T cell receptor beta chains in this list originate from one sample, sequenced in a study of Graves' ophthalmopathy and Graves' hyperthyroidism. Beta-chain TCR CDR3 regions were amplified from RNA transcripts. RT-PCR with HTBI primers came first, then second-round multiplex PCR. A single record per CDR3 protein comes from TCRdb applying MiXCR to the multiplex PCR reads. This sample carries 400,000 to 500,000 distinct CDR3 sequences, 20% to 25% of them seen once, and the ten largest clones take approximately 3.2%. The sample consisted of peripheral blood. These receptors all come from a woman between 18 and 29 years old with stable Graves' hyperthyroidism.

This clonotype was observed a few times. The CDR3 coding sequence is TGTGCCAGCAGTGCAGGGACCGCTGTCTATAATTCACCCCTCCACTTT. Its protein product is CASSAGTAVYNSPLHF. This chain uses TRBV28 with TRBJ1-6, with a weak D call TRBD1 (5 bases). V lost 5 bases to trimming and J lost 3 bases, with 14 bases between them. CDR1 and CDR2 (germline): MDHEN, SYDVKM. CDR3 size: 16 residues. The entire variable domain, with the rest obtained from reference TRBV28 and TRBJ1-6, is as follows: DVKVTQSSRYLVKRTGEKVFLECVQDMDHENMFWYRQDPGLGLRLIYFSYDVKMKEKGDIPEGYSVSREKKERFSLILESASTNQTSMYLCASSAGTAVYNSPLHFGNGTRLTVT.

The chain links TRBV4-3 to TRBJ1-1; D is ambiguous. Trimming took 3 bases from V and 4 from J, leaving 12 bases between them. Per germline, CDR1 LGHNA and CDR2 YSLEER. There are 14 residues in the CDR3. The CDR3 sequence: CASSQGKVSTEAFF. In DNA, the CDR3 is TGCGCCAGCAGCCAGGGGAAGGTGAGCACTGAAGCTTTCTTT.

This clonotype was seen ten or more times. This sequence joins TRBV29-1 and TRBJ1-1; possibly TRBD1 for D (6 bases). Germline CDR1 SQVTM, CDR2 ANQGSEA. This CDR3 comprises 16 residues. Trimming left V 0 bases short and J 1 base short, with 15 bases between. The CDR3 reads CSVEDQGGVRNTEAFF. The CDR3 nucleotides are TGCAGCGTTGAAGATCAAGGGGGGGTCAGGAACACTGAAGCTTTCTTT. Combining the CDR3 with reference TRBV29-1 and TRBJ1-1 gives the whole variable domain SAVISQKPSRDICQRGTSLTIQCQVDSQVTMMFWYRQQPGQSLTLIATANQGSEATYESGFVIDKFPISRPNLTFSTLTVSNMSPEDSSIYLCSVEDQGGVRNTEAFFGQGTRLTVV.

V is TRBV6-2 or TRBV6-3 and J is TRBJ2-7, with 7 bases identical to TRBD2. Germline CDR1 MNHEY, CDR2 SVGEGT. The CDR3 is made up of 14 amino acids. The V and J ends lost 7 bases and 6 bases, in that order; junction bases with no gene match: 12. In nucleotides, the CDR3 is TGTGCCAGCAACTGGGATGCGGGAGTATCCGAGCAGTACTTC. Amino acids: CASNWDAGVSEQYF.

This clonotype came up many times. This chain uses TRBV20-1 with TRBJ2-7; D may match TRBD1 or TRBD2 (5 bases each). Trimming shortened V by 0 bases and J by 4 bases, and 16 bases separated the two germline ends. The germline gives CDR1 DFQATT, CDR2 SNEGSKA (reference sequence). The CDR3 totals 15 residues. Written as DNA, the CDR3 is TGCAGTGCTAGAGACGACCGGGACCCGTATTACGAGCAGTACTTC. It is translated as CSARDDRDPYYEQYF.

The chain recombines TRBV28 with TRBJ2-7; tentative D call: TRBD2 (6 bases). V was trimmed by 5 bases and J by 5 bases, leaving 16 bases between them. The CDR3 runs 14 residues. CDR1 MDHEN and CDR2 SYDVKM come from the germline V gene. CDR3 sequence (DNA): TGTGCCAGCAGTGTGCTAGCGTACGACAACGAGCAGTACTTC. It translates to CASSVLAYDNEQYF. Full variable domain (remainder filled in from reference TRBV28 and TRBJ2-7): DVKVTQSSRYLVKRTGEKVFLECVQDMDHENMFWYRQDPGLGLRLIYFSYDVKMKEKGDIPEGYSVSREKKERFSLILESASTNQTSMYLCASSVLAYDNEQYFGPGTRLTVT.

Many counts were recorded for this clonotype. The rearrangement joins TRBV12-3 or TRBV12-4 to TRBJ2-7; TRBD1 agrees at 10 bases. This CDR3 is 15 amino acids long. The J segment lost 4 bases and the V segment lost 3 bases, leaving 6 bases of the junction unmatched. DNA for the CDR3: TGTGCCAGCAGTTTCGGACAGGGGGGCATGTACGAGCAGTACTTC. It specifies CASSFGQGGMYEQYF.

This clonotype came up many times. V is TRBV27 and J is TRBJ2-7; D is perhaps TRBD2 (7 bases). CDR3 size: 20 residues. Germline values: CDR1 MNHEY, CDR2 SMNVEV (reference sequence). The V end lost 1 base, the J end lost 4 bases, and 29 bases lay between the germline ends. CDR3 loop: CASSLFATGQGGGPEYEQYF. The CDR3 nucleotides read TGTGCCAGCAGTTTATTCGCGACGGGGCAGGGAGGGGGGCCTGAGTACGAGCAGTACTTC.